This TCR beta chain stems from a study of blood T cell repertoires in COVID-19. Whole-study context: In each case, the material was cDNA or gDNA derived from T cells, B-cell-depleted T cells, or PBMCs.

After removal of 3 bases from V and 4 bases from J, the junction contained 5 bases not matched to a gene. CDR1 is KGHDR and CDR2 is SFDVKD in the germline V gene. The CDR3 length is 15 residues. Those enrolled, adults aged roughly 18 to 89 years, came from around 24 US areas. In assigning cohorts, the study relied on participant-reported clinical history. This table comes from immunoSEQ multiplex PCR, and its TCRdb copy is limited to in-frame clones, with some not included. The sample has some 460,000 clones, about 85% seen once; the top ten hold roughly 1.9%. This receptor was obtained from a woman between 18 and 29 years old with acute COVID-19. Sequencing input: PBMCs or T cells enriched from blood (not recorded which). The chain joins TRBV24-1 to TRBJ1-1, with 9 nucleotides matching TRBD1. The CDR3 sequence is CATSDTGTGITEAFF. CDR3 nucleotide sequence: TGTGCCACCAGTGATACCGGGACAGGGATCACTGAAGCTTTCTTT.